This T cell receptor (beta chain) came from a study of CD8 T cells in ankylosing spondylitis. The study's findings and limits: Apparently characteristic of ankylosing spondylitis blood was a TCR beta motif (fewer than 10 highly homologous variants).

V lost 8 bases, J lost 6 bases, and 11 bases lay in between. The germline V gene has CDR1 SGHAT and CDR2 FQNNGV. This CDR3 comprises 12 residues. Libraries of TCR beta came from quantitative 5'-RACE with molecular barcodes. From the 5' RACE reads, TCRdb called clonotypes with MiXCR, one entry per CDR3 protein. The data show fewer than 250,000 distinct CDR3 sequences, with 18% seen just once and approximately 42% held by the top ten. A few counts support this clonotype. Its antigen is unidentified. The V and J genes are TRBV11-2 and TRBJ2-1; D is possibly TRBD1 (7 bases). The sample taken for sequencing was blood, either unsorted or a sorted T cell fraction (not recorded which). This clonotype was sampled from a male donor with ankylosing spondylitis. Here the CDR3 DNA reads TGTGCCAGCCAGGGGGGACTCAATGAGCAGTTCTTC. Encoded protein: CASQGGLNEQFF.